The rows below give T cell receptor beta chains drawn from one sample of a study of blood T cell repertoires in COVID-19. Repertoires were generated with immunoSEQ multiplex PCR, while TCRdb's copy carries only in-frame clones and drops some. The sample includes around 250,000 clones, around nine tenths of them seen just once. Sequenced sample: PBMCs or T cells enriched from blood (not recorded which). All receptors derive from a woman in her 40s who had been exposed to COVID-19. Both conserved end residues are part of each CDR3. The D gene is left open where the match is weak. Not all rows give a size; the values are once, few, many and, for expanded clones, a class.

CDR3 length: 15
J gene: TRBJ2-7
D gene: TRBD2
clone size: .
V gene: TRBV30
CDR3 protein: CAWSPRGGGAREQYF
CDR3 DNA: TGTGCCTGGAGCCCCCGGGGCGGGGGGGCTAGGGAGCAGTACTTC

CDR3 length: 14
J gene: TRBJ1-2
D gene: .
clone size: .
V gene: TRBV11-2
CDR3 protein: CASSPRIDPYGYTF
CDR3 DNA: TGTGCCAGCAGCCCGCGGATCGACCCCTATGGCTACACCTTC

CDR3 length: 12
J gene: TRBJ1-2
D gene: .
clone size: .
V gene: TRBV7-9
CDR3 protein: CASSLAGRGYTF
CDR3 DNA: TGTGCCAGCAGCTTAGCCGGGAGAGGCTACACCTTC

CDR3 length: 16
J gene: TRBJ1-1
D gene: TRBD1
clone size: .
V gene: TRBV27
CDR3 protein: CASSLIFGTGSTEAFF
CDR3 DNA: TGTGCCAGCAGTTTAATTTTTGGGACAGGGAGTACTGAAGCTTTCTTT

CDR3 length: 10
J gene: TRBJ2-1
D gene: .
clone size: .
V gene: TRBV5-8
CDR3 protein: CASSLTMVFF
CDR3 DNA: TGTGCCAGCAGCTTGACAATGGTGTTCTTC

CDR3 length: 14
J gene: TRBJ1-2
D gene: .
clone size: .
V gene: TRBV2
CDR3 protein: CASQQGSFNYGYTF
CDR3 DNA: TGTGCCAGCCAGCAGGGTAGCTTTAACTATGGCTACACCTTC

CDR3 length: 17
J gene: TRBJ1-6
D gene: TRBD1
clone size: few
V gene: TRBV28
CDR3 protein: CASRHRGQVTYNSPLHF
CDR3 DNA: TGTGCCAGCAGACACAGGGGCCAGGTTACCTATAATTCACCCCTCCACTTT

CDR3 length: 16
J gene: TRBJ1-2
D gene: TRBD1
clone size: .
V gene: TRBV4-2
CDR3 protein: CASSPKDGQGLYGYTF
CDR3 DNA: TGTGCCAGCAGCCCCAAAGACGGACAGGGTTTGTATGGCTACACCTTC

CDR3 length: 15
J gene: TRBJ2-1
D gene: .
clone size: once
V gene: TRBV6-5
CDR3 protein: CASKTFLQGTNEQFF
CDR3 DNA: TGTGCCAGCAAGACATTCCTACAGGGAACGAATGAGCAGTTCTTC

CDR3 length: 16
J gene: TRBJ1-1
D gene: .
clone size: .
V gene: TRBV7-2
CDR3 protein: CASSLAPSVGGTEAFF
CDR3 DNA: TGTGCCAGCAGCTTAGCCCCCTCTGTAGGAGGCACTGAAGCTTTCTTT

CDR3 length: 14
J gene: TRBJ1-2
D gene: .
clone size: .
V gene: TRBV19
CDR3 protein: CASSIINRAEGYTF
CDR3 DNA: TGTGCCAGTAGTATAATAAACAGGGCGGAAGGCTACACCTTC

CDR3 length: 17
J gene: TRBJ1-5
D gene: .
clone size: .
V gene: TRBV2
CDR3 protein: CASSEALGGFGPQPQHF
CDR3 DNA: TGTGCCAGCAGTGAAGCGCTGGGAGGGTTTGGGCCCCAGCCCCAGCATTTT

CDR3 length: 18
J gene: TRBJ1-2
D gene: TRBD1
clone size: many
V gene: TRBV9
CDR3 protein: CASSVSSLVTGGPYGYTF
CDR3 DNA: TGTGCCAGCAGCGTTTCGAGTTTGGTAACAGGGGGTCCTTATGGCTACACCTTC

CDR3 length: 20
J gene: TRBJ2-1
D gene: TRBD2
clone size: .
V gene: TRBV19
CDR3 protein: CASSNRAGGGSGKAYNEQFF
CDR3 DNA: TGTGCCAGTAGTAACCGGGCCGGGGGGGGCAGCGGGAAAGCATACAATGAGCAGTTCTTC

CDR3 length: 18
J gene: TRBJ2-3
D gene: TRBD2
clone size: .
V gene: TRBV11-3
CDR3 protein: CASSLTYRASGSTDTQYF
CDR3 DNA: TGTGCCAGCAGCTTAACCTATCGGGCTAGCGGGAGCACAGATACGCAGTATTTT

CDR3 length: 13
J gene: TRBJ1-1
D gene: .
clone size: .
V gene: TRBV30
CDR3 protein: CAWRPKTGTEAFF
CDR3 DNA: TGTGCCTGGAGACCGAAGACAGGCACTGAAGCTTTCTTT